This TCR beta chain was profiled in a study of breast tumors, draining lymph nodes, adjacent tissues. General study findings and limits: Tumor T cell lymph node origin was a supported hypothesis, not proven. Luminal-like breast cancer showed significantly greater tumor-nontumor repertoire similarity than basal-like breast cancer did. Tumor TCR diversity was below lymph nodes but above nontumor tissue. Data fit most tumor T cells coming from lymph node, expanding in tumor.

This CDR3 is 15 amino acids long. Germline-derived CDR1 and CDR2 are DFQATT and SNEGSKA (reference sequence). J was trimmed by 11 bases and V by 4 bases; bases with no gene match: 14. Each CDR3 protein is one row after TCRdb ran MiXCR on the multiplex PCR reads. The table lists about 52,000 distinct CDR3 sequences, roughly 41% of them singletons, with more than 9% in the top ten. As for this clonotype: Its antigen is unidentified.

The V gene is TRBV20-1, the J gene TRBJ2-3, with TRBD2 matching 11 bases. The sample consisted of breast tumor tissue. The clonotype originates from a female donor with breast cancer. Some clones in this sample may be carry-over from other donors' samples. CDR3 sequence (DNA): TGCAGTGCTACTACTAGCGGGAGTCTTTTGAATGAGCAGTATTTT. It yields the protein CSATTSGSLLNEQYF.